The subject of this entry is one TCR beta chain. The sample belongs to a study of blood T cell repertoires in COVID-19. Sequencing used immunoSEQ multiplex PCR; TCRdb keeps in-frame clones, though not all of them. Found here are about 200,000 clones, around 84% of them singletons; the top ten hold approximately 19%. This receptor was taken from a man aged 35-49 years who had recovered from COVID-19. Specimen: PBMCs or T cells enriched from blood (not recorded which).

CDR3 nucleotide sequence: TGCGCCAGCAGCCAACCTATAAACAGGGGGAGATTCACAGATACGCAGTATTTT. This translates into CASSQPINRGRFTDTQYF. The chain employs TRBV4-1 and TRBJ2-3, with TRBD1 identical over 8 bases. The CDR3 spans 18 residues. With 2 bases clipped from V and 2 bases from J, the junction kept 12 bases outside the gene matches. The germline V gene has CDR1 MGHRA and CDR2 YSYEKL.